This T cell receptor beta chain came from a study of graft-versus-host responses after intestinal transplantation (dated by TCRdb to about 2021). About the full investigation: Multivisceral, liver-intestinal, or isolated intestinal transplants were received by the recipients. Every recipient was given anti-thymocyte globulin induction, followed by 2 to 4 years of maintenance tacrolimus and steroids. Bulk TCR-beta CDR3 sequencing was used to track graft-versus-host and host-versus-graft alloreactive T cell clones in the graft, circulation and bone marrow after intestinal transplantation. To identify alloreactive clones, pre-transplant mixed lymphocyte reaction products were sequenced and compared with unstimulated pre-transplant donor and recipient T cells. The cohort enrolled 20 to 30 intestinal transplant recipients including one retransplant, and a few patients lacking pretransplant specimens were excluded. A peak of at least 4% donor T cells among recipient peripheral blood mononuclear cells was the definition used for donor T cell macrochimerism. Rather than being sequenced by the commercial service, samples from a few later patients were sequenced in-house on an Illumina MiSeq and processed with MiXCR. Study-wide findings and limitations: GvH clones turned up in recipient bone marrow, with some appearing earlier in ileal mucosa or blood, a pattern consistent with an intestinal mucosal origin. Early after transplant, peak levels of circulating GvH clones were found to be associated with declines in HvG clones. Conclusions were limited by the relatively low number and heterogeneity of intestinal transplant patients. In patients with donor T cell macrochimerism, the allografts had high GvH to HvG T cell clonal ratios.

Library preparation employed the immunoSEQ multiplex PCR assay. For most patients, genomic DNA was isolated with the Qiagen DNeasy Blood and Tissue Kit and sent frozen to Adaptive Biotechnologies for TCR sequencing. Adaptive Biotechnologies carried out high-throughput TCR-beta CDR3 sequencing of genomic DNA for most patients. Regarding the original processing steps: TCR sequencing data were retrieved from Adaptive's ImmunoSEQ software for some 19 patients, whereas a few other patients were processed with MiXCR and VDJtools. CD4 versus CD8 sorting errors were corrected by removing sequences found in both subsets at a frequency ratio below 5:1. Because the origin of CDR3 nucleotide sequences shared between donor and recipient could not be assigned, those sequences were removed. Alloreactive clones required at least 2-fold expansion over unstimulated cells and minimum CFSE-low frequency of 0.002% (template counts) or 0.001% (read counts). Clones were considered mappable if detected in sequenced pre-transplant spleen, lymph node, or MLR CFSE-low populations of the donor or recipient. The cumulative frequency of alloreactive clones was calculated as a percentage of all sequences, weighted by copy number. Here the immuneACCESS table is served through TCRdb, limited to in-frame sequences with V and J called. Missing clones are a known gap in these copies; in checked studies unresolved V genes cover under half, and the rest lacks a known reason. V and J calls and clone size follow that table, whereas D and trimming were derived from the DNA. In all, the sample holds about 85,000 clones, and under 95% of those were seen once. Jointly, the top ten make up less than 8.5% of the sample.

The table lists this clone with a count of one. Its antigen remains unidentified. Per-base qualities were not stored, and no clone one base away is much larger. The label giving this sample's time point can be read as: cells obtained before transplantation from donor or recipient. CD3+CD4+ and CD3+CD8+ populations were FACS-sorted from unstimulated pre-transplant donor and recipient cells taken from spleen or lymph nodes. V and J are trimmed by 2 bases and 0 bases, and the gene matches miss 10 bases of the junction. From the germline V gene, CDR1 is SQVTM and CDR2 is ANQGSEA. The CDR3 runs 19 amino acids, cysteine and phenylalanine included. The retained sequence is limited to the CDR3, 57 bases, with the frame set at the first base.

This TCR was sampled from a human donor who was the organ donor for an intestinal transplant. The chain is made from TRBV29-1 and TRBJ2-2; TRBD2 aligns with 12 central bases. The specimen comprised unstimulated CD8+ T cells sorted from spleen or lymph node cells, sampled before transplant. The base sequence is TGCAGCGTTGAATTAATCCAACTAGCGGGGGGCGCGAACACCGGGGAGCTGTTTTTT. The resulting protein is CSVELIQLAGGANTGELFF.